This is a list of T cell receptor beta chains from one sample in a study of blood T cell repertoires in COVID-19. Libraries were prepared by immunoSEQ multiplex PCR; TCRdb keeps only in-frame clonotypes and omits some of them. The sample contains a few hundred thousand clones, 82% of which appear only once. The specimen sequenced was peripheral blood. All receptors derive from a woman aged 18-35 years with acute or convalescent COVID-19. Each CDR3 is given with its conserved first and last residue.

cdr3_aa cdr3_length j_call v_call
CASSFTDRGQETQYF 15 TRBJ2-5 TRBV5-1
CASSPGVVVEKLFF 14 TRBJ1-4 TRBV7-9
CASSFPGQGLGGAGELFF 18 TRBJ2-2 TRBV7-8
CASRRGTSGTYNEQFF 16 TRBJ2-1 TRBV27
CAGRTVYGYTF 11 TRBJ1-2 TRBV30
CASSGGAGATGELFF 15 TRBJ2-2 TRBV5-4
CASSQDWVLQAGGGEQYF 18 TRBJ2-7 TRBV4-3
CASSLVETGRGRWYF 15 TRBJ2-7 TRBV7-9
CASREPGPTGGIEQYF 16 TRBJ2-7 TRBV6-1
CASTSDRAGGYTF 13 TRBJ1-2 TRBV28
CAWSKSSYEQYF 12 TRBJ2-7 TRBV30
CASSPNTGGELSHYGYTF 18 TRBJ1-2 TRBV28
CASSIQFSGNTIYF 14 TRBJ1-3 TRBV19
CASSESWPRGGPEAFF 16 TRBJ1-1 TRBV2
CASSPQLSGAGADTQYF 17 TRBJ2-3 TRBV18
CASSSLAGRGNEQFF 15 TRBJ2-1 TRBV11-3
CASTKSTGNYGYTF 14 TRBJ1-2 TRBV28
CASSPANVRQGVTEAFF 17 TRBJ1-1 TRBV28
CASSETAGGPYEQYF 15 TRBJ2-7 TRBV6-1
CASRTGDGHNSPLHF 15 TRBJ1-6 TRBV27
CASAKGAALIGYTF 14 TRBJ1-2 TRBV13
CASSTSGRPPSTDTQYF 17 TRBJ2-3 TRBV18
CASSPGVRPPLHF 13 TRBJ1-6 TRBV27
CASSWPTPPGYTF 13 TRBJ1-2 TRBV6-2/TRBV6-3
CASSILGGKGRRTIYF 16 TRBJ1-3 TRBV19
CASGRGDTQYF 11 TRBJ2-3 TRBV28
CASSLAPGAEQYF 13 TRBJ2-7 TRBV7-6
CASSLAGGYEQYF 13 TRBJ2-7 TRBV13
CASSFSSGSNEQFF 14 TRBJ2-1 TRBV11-2
CASSLTGRGETQYF 14 TRBJ2-5 TRBV7-2
CASSPVGQIEQYF 13 TRBJ2-7 TRBV18
CASSPRQTTSTDTQYF 16 TRBJ2-3 TRBV7-6
CASSQEAGGSYEQYF 15 TRBJ2-7 TRBV4-3
CASSQGTQYF 10 TRBJ2-5 TRBV28
CASSLGQGAREQYF 14 TRBJ2-7 TRBV5-1
CASSLPLAGVGSGELFF 17 TRBJ2-2 TRBV28
CASSLGTGGNEKLFF 15 TRBJ1-4 TRBV5-1
CASSETGAWNQPQHF 15 TRBJ1-5 TRBV6-1
CASSSGTSGMGQYF 14 TRBJ2-7 TRBV28
CASSSPTSYSYEQYF 15 TRBJ2-7 TRBV7-8
CASSDGSRYEQYF 13 TRBJ2-7 TRBV7-2
CATSDPKGGTGDYEQYF 17 TRBJ2-7 TRBV24-1
CASSQGTGPGVSPLHF 16 TRBJ1-6 TRBV4-3
CASSAVSSESYEQYF 15 TRBJ2-7 TRBV6-2/TRBV6-3
CASSSSGDGYTF 12 TRBJ1-2 TRBV27
CASSEVATGSNTIYF 15 TRBJ1-3 TRBV10-1
CASSTLRGFMNTEAFF 16 TRBJ1-1 TRBV19
CASSAKPGLRQPQHF 15 TRBJ1-5 TRBV11-2
CASSYTRTGKTGELFF 16 TRBJ2-2 TRBV6-2/TRBV6-3
CASNLGQGPYNEQFF 15 TRBJ2-1 TRBV28
CASSSLILDRSWFF 14 TRBJ2-1 TRBV28
CASSLRRSDTGELFF 15 TRBJ2-2 TRBV7-9
CAISSGSSGKETQYF 15 TRBJ2-5 TRBV10-3
CASSPRFTSDTDTQYF 16 TRBJ2-3 TRBV7-6
CASSQPTSGRPNEQFF 16 TRBJ2-1 TRBV4-3
CASREVGQLLSGYTF 15 TRBJ1-2 TRBV5-4